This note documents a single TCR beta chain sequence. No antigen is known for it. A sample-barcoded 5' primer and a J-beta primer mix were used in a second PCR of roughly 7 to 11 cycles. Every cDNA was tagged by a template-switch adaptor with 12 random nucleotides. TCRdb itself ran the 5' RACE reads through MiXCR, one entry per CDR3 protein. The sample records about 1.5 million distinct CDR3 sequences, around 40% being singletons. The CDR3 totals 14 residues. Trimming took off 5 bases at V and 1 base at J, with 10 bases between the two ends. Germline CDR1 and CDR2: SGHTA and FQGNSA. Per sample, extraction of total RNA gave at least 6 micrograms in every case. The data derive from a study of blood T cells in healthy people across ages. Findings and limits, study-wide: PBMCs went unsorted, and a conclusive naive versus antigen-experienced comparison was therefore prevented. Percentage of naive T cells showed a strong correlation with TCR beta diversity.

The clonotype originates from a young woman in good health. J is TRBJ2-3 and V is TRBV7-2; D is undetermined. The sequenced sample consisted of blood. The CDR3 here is CASSEGIRTDTQYF. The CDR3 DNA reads TGTGCCAGCAGCGAAGGGATCCGCACAGATACGCAGTATTTT.